These T cell receptor beta chains were read from a single sample in a study of T-cell memory formation after mild COVID-19. TCRdb re-called the 5' RACE reads with MiXCR, one entry per CDR3 protein. The sample records roughly 300,000 distinct CDR3 sequences, under 8.5% being singletons. The specimen was PBMCs or a T cell subset sorted from them (not recorded which). These receptors were obtained from a man aged 18 to 29 who had mild COVID-19 (a few samples of this study predate the infection). Cell type and time point are not known. The CDR3 runs from the conserved cysteine through the conserved F or W. Fields, in order: J gene, clone size, D gene, V gene, CDR3 protein, CDR3 DNA. D genes are given only for firm matches. The size entry is marked missing in some rows and otherwise reads once, few, many or a size class.

TRBJ1-2 many TRBD1 TRBV5-1 CASSMTGNGYTF TGCGCCAGCAGCATGACAGGGAATGGCTACACCTTC
TRBJ2-2 few - TRBV6-1 CASSEREGGELFF TGTGCCAGCAGTGAGAGGGAAGGCGGGGAGCTGTTTTTT
TRBJ2-5 many - TRBV10-3 CAISESATGEKETQYF TGTGCCATCAGTGAGTCCGCCACAGGAGAAAAAGAGACCCAGTACTTC
TRBJ2-5 few - TRBV2 CASSGAAQETQYF TGTGCCAGCAGTGGGGCAGCCCAAGAGACCCAGTACTTC
TRBJ2-1 - - TRBV5-1 CASSALDYNEQFF TGCGCCAGCAGCGCCCTAGACTACAATGAGCAGTTCTTC
TRBJ2-5 few TRBD2 TRBV7-2 CASSLSGLAGGQETQYF TGTGCCAGCAGCTTATCGGGACTAGCGGGGGGACAAGAGACCCAGTACTTC
TRBJ1-6 few - TRBV27 CASSVRSSYNSPLHF TGTGCCAGCAGTGTTCGAAGCTCCTATAATTCACCCCTCCACTTT
TRBJ1-1 - TRBD1 TRBV6-2/TRBV6-3 CASRTRTGENTEAFF TGTGCCAGCAGAACCCGGACAGGTGAGAACACTGAAGCTTTCTTT
TRBJ2-5 many TRBD2 TRBV18 CASSPPTSGGETQYF TGTGCCAGCTCACCACCGACTAGCGGGGGGGAGACCCAGTACTTC
TRBJ2-5 many TRBD1 TRBV7-2 CASSAPDRAGETQYF TGTGCCAGCAGCGCCCCGGACAGGGCGGGGGAGACCCAGTACTTC
TRBJ1-4 few - TRBV24-1 CATSDTRDTEKLFF TGTGCCACCAGTGACACCCGGGACACTGAAAAACTGTTTTTT
TRBJ1-2 many TRBD1 TRBV5-1 CASSTDRARGYTF TGCGCCAGCAGCACGGACAGGGCTCGTGGCTACACCTTC
TRBJ1-1 few - TRBV7-9 CASRVGNGVDTEAFF TGTGCCAGCAGAGTAGGGAATGGAGTAGACACTGAAGCTTTCTTT
TRBJ1-2 - TRBD1 TRBV5-4 CASSPGTGGPGYGYTF TGTGCCAGCAGCCCCGGGACAGGGGGGCCGGGCTATGGCTACACCTTC
TRBJ1-2 - - TRBV27 CASRRAQGLYGYTF TGTGCCAGCCGGCGAGCGCAGGGTTTATATGGCTACACCTTC
TRBJ1-4 - - TRBV5-1 CASSLLRGDGEKLFF TGCGCCAGCAGCTTGTTACGGGGCGATGGAGAAAAACTGTTTTTT
TRBJ2-7 - - TRBV7-2 CASSLARVYEQYF TGTGCCAGCAGCTTAGCCAGGGTCTACGAGCAGTACTTC
TRBJ2-1 - - TRBV5-1 CASSPEGGNEQFF TGCGCCAGCAGCCCCGAGGGGGGGAATGAGCAGTTCTTC
TRBJ1-1 many - TRBV12-3/TRBV12-4 CASSTESRAFF TGTGCCAGCAGTACGGAGAGCCGAGCTTTCTTT
TRBJ2-1 - TRBD1 TRBV6-1 CASKKGDRGGNEQFF TGTGCCAGCAAGAAGGGGGACAGGGGGGGCAATGAGCAGTTCTTC
TRBJ2-7 - - TRBV28 CASRSSNTYEQYF TGTGCCAGCAGAAGCTCCAATACCTACGAGCAGTACTTC
TRBJ1-1 few - TRBV18 CASSPVQKTEAFF TGTGCCAGCTCACCCGTCCAAAAGACTGAAGCTTTCTTT
TRBJ1-6 few - TRBV27 CASSLSGGGHSPLHF TGTGCCAGCAGTTTATCGGGGGGAGGGCATTCACCCCTCCACTTT
TRBJ1-1 many - TRBV6-2/TRBV6-3 CASSHRAKTPAYTEAFF TGTGCCAGCAGCCACCGGGCCAAGACCCCCGCTTACACTGAAGCTTTCTTT
TRBJ2-3 few TRBD1 TRBV28 CASSKVTGTGAPTQYF TGTGCCAGCAGCAAAGTTACCGGGACAGGGGCTCCTACGCAGTATTTT
TRBJ2-2 few - TRBV19 CASSRGLFPANTGELFF TGTGCCAGTAGTAGAGGACTGTTCCCGGCGAACACCGGGGAGCTGTTTTTT
TRBJ2-6 - - TRBV4-3 CASSQEEGSGANVLTF TGCGCCAGCAGCCAAGAGGAAGGCTCTGGGGCCAACGTCCTGACTTTC
TRBJ1-2 many - TRBV12-3/TRBV12-4 CASSPDKGYGYTF TGTGCCAGCAGTCCAGACAAGGGATATGGCTACACCTTC
TRBJ2-1 few TRBD2 TRBV4-3 CASSQDLTSGGPSSYNEQFF TGCGCCAGCAGCCAAGATTTGACTAGCGGGGGCCCTAGCTCCTACAATGAGCAGTTCTTC
TRBJ2-6 few - TRBV7-3 CASSLGGPPLTF TGTGCCAGCAGCTTAGGGGGACCACCGCTGACTTTC
TRBJ2-7 few TRBD2 TRBV6-2/TRBV6-3 CASTTPGTMHEQYF TGTGCCAGCACCACCCCCGGGACTATGCACGAGCAGTACTTC
TRBJ1-4 few - TRBV4-3 CASSQDRSSGDEKLFF TGCGCCAGCAGCCAAGATCGAAGCTCGGGAGATGAAAAACTGTTTTTT
TRBJ2-2 few TRBD1 TRBV15 CATSLRDRGRSGELFF TGTGCCACCAGCTTGAGGGACAGGGGGCGATCCGGGGAGCTGTTTTTT
TRBJ2-3 few TRBD2 TRBV9 CASSGTSGGMDTQYF TGTGCCAGCAGCGGGACTAGCGGGGGGATGGATACGCAGTATTTT
TRBJ2-2 many - TRBV5-1 CASRVLENTGELFF TGCGCCAGCAGGGTGCTAGAAAACACCGGGGAGCTGTTTTTT